This T cell receptor beta chain was documented in a study of sequential checkpoint blockade in melanoma. Across the whole study: After both sequences, patients received maintenance nivolumab.

Sequencing used immunoSEQ multiplex PCR; TCRdb keeps in-frame clones, though not all of them. The sample yields around 3,800 clones, roughly 63% seen once. CDR3 length equals 13 residues. The germline gives CDR1 MNHNS, CDR2 SASEGT. V lost 10 bases, J lost 5 bases, and 17 bases lay in between. Specified treatment: randomized to nivolumab then ipilimumab (arm A) or the reverse (arm B). No patient had prior DNA-damaging chemotherapy. PBMC sorting kept live CD3+CD8+ cells without CD19 or CD56. The chain joins TRBV6-1 to TRBJ1-1; no definite D call. The receptor was isolated from a human donor with melanoma. Specimen: CD8+ T cells sorted from blood (inferred from file names), collected from a patient given nivolumab and ipilimumab in sequence. The CDR3 DNA is TGTGCCACCCTTTGGTATGGAGGGACTGAAGCTTTCTTT. Its translation: CATLWYGGTEAFF.